This T cell receptor beta chain was captured by sequencing in a study of identical twins. Whole-study findings and limits: With monozygotic twins, out-of-frame TCR alpha sharing exceeded what models estimated.

As for this clonotype: The antigen remains unidentified.

V trimming: 0 bases; J trimming: 6 bases; junction bases outside the gene matches: 3. Looked up from germline, CDR1 is SGDLS and CDR2 is YYNGEE. This CDR3 is built from 13 residues. A single record per CDR3 protein comes from TCRdb applying MiXCR to the 5' RACE reads. The sample includes a few hundred thousand distinct CDR3 sequences, roughly an eighth of them seen just once. The sample was also linked to a second study, of yellow fever vaccine responses in identical twins.

J is TRBJ2-7 and V is TRBV9, with TRBD1 matching 7 bases. The clonotype originates from a woman younger than 30 in good health. The sequencing sample was made of CD4+ T cells sorted from blood. DNA of the CDR3: TGTGCCAGCAGCGTAGCAGGGGGAAGCGAGCAGTACTTC. Its translation: CASSVAGGSEQYF.